This T cell receptor (beta chain) is from a study of blood T cell repertoires in COVID-19. The protocol was immunoSEQ multiplex PCR, while the TCRdb copy is restricted to in-frame clones and leaves out a portion. Of 200,000 to 250,000 clones listed, roughly 79% were seen once; the top ten hold 1.9%. With 0 bases removed from V and 2 bases from J, the gap between germline ends came to 11 bases. The CDR3 sequence is 15 residues long. Germline V gene sequence: CDR1 SGHAT, CDR2 FQNNGV. The chain uses TRBV11-2 and TRBJ2-7, with D uncertain. The source material was peripheral blood. This receptor was identified in a woman aged 80 or older with acute or convalescent COVID-19. CDR3 amino acids: CASSLDGRYTYEQYF. The CDR3 nucleotides read TGTGCCAGCAGCTTAGATGGCAGGTACACCTACGAGCAGTACTTC.